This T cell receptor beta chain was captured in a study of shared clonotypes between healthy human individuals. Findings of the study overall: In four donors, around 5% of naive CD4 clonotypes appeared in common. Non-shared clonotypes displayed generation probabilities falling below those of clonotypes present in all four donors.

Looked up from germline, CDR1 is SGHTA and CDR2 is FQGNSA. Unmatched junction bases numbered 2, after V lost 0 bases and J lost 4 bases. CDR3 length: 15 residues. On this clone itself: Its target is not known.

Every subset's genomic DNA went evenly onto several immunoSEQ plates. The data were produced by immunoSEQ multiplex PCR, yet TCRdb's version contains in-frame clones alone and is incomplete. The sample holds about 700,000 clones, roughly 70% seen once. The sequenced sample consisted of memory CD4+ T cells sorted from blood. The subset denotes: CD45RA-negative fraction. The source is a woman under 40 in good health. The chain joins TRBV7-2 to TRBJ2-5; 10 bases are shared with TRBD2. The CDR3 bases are TGTGCCAGCAGCTTAGCGCGGACTAGCGGAGAGACCCAGTACTTC. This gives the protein CASSLARTSGETQYF.